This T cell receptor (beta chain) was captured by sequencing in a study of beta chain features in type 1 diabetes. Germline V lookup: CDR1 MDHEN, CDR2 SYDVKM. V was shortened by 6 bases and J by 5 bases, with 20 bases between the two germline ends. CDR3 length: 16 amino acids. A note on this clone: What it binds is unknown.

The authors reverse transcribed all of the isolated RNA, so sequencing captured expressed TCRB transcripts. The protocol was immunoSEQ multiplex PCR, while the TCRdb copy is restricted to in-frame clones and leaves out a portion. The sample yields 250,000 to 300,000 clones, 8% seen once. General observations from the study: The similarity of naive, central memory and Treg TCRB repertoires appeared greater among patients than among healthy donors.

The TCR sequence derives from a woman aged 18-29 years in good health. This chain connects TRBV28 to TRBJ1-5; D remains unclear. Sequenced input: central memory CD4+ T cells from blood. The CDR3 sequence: CASSQPPAGSDQPQHF. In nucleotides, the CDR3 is TGTGCCAGCAGCCAACCCCCGGCGGGATCGGATCAGCCCCAGCATTTT.